This T cell receptor (beta chain) is from a study of T-cell reconstitution after alpha-beta-depleted transplantation in children. This clonotype was found a few times. Its antigen is currently unknown. Findings of the study overall: Expanded graft clones, several hundred of them, were reportedly the source of alpha-beta T cells about two months after transplant. Counts and diversity of T cells one year after transplant came mostly from newly produced T cells. Recipient T cells and thymic progenitors that survived gave rise to the high TCRbeta diversity observed at day 60 in some patients.

Preparing the TCRbeta library involved the use of unique molecular identifiers. TCRdb passed the PCR reads through MiXCR, listing each CDR3 protein once. The sample gives 450,000 to 600,000 distinct CDR3 sequences, roughly 13% of which show up once; 2.2% is in the top ten. The sequence was collected from a male patient younger than 18 who had a stem cell transplant for acute myeloid leukemia, so the T cells may come from the graft donor. Source: PBMCs, mostly from graft donor cells, taken 360 days after TCRalphabeta/CD19-depleted stem cell transplant.

The CDR3 protein is CSVELAGAQETQYF. Written as DNA, the CDR3 is TGCAGCGTTGAATTGGCAGGCGCTCAAGAGACCCAGTACTTC. The genes are TRBV29-1 and TRBJ2-5; D unresolved. Germline V gene data show CDR1 as SQVTM and CDR2 as ANQGSEA. Trimming removed 2 bases from V and 2 bases from J, with 12 bases in between. The CDR3 loop spans 14 amino acids.